This TCR beta chain was recovered during a study of blood T cell repertoires in COVID-19. Looking at the study overall: Samples representing acute and convalescent COVID-19 were sourced from the United States, Italy and Spain. The cDNA or gDNA used as material had been derived from T cells, B-cell-depleted T cells, or PBMCs.

Per the original methods: The authors estimated nucleated cell counts from reference gene primer amplification. Generated by immunoSEQ multiplex PCR, the TCRdb table keeps only in-frame clones and is missing some. V and J calls and clone size are as listed in that table; D and trimming were resolved from the DNA. The repertoire holds a few hundred thousand clones, with roughly 90% as singletons. Germline V CDR1 and CDR2: LNHDA, SQIVND (reference sequence). V dropped 3 bases and J dropped 4; count of bases not matched to a gene: 12. The CDR3 loop spans 17 amino acids. This clonotype was obtained from a man aged 30-40 years with acute or convalescent COVID-19. The chain uses TRBV19 and TRBJ1-1, with TRBD1 matching over 9 bases. The sample was peripheral blood. CDR3 amino acids: CASSIATGGQGSTEAFF. CDR3 DNA: TGTGCCAGTAGTATCGCCACAGGGGGCCAAGGGTCCACTGAAGCTTTCTTT.